Presented here are 28 T cell receptor beta chains from one specimen sequenced in a study of T cell clonality in common variable immunodeficiency. Study findings and constraints: In common variable immunodeficiency, TCR beta chains reportedly carried fewer deletions and N-nucleotide insertions.

No antigens are known for them. Method: immunoSEQ multiplex PCR; TCRdb's copy keeps in-frame clones and lacks some. There are tens of thousands of clones in the sample, none observed a single time. Sequenced input: peripheral blood mononuclear cells. Receptors originate from a human donor with common variable immunodeficiency.

There are many counts of this clone. Sequencing ends 3 residues short of the CDR3 end; the germline J gene provides the rest. The chain carries TRBV6-2 or TRBV6-3 and TRBJ2-7, with unresolved D. V was cut by 5 bases and J by 0 bases, with 5 bases left in between. Germline CDR1 is MNHEY and CDR2 is SVGEGT. The CDR3 loop spans 12 amino acids. Partial CDR3 DNA: TGTGCCAGCAGTATCAGCTCCTACGAG. It is translated as CASSISSYE. The CDR3 as a whole reads CASSISSYEQYF.

This clone was seen repeatedly, ten times or more. The CDR3 goes on 3 residues after the read ends, and that part is filled in from the germline J gene. V gene TRBV10-3 combines with J gene TRBJ2-7, with a weak D call TRBD2 (6 bases). Germline lookup yields CDR1 ENHRY and CDR2 SYGVKD. The CDR3 totals 14 residues. Trimming cost V 1 base and J 3 bases, with 10 bases left between them. The sequenced CDR3 bases are TGTGCCATCAGTGAGTTCGAGACTAGCTACGAG. Encoded protein: CAISEFETSYE. Given in full, the CDR3 is CAISEFETSYEQYF.

In this sample, this clone turned up many times. The read ends 3 residues shy of where the CDR3 ends; the end is completed using the germline J gene. The gene calls are TRBV24-1 and TRBJ2-1; 9 bases are a match to TRBD1. After removal of 7 bases from V and 0 bases from J, the junction contained 9 bases not matched to a gene. This CDR3 has 17 residues. The germline CDR1 and CDR2 sequences are KGHDR and SFDVKD. The CDR3 DNA, read in part, is TGTGCCACCAGCCAACAGGGGGCTGAAAGCTCCTACAATGAG. It translates to CATSQQGAESSYNE. The CDR3, in full, reads CATSQQGAESSYNEQFF.

This clone has at least ten counts. This CDR3 is CSARVGDQPQHF. The part of the CDR3 DNA that was read is TGCAGTGCTAGAGTCGGGGATCAGCCC. The gene calls are TRBV20-1 and TRBJ1-5; D is unclear. The read terminates 3 residues ahead of where the CDR3 ends, so the germline J gene completes it. The CDR3 totals 12 residues. V shed 1 base and J shed 5 bases, with 6 bases lying between them. Germline values: CDR1 DFQATT, CDR2 SNEGSKA (reference sequence).

This clone was counted at least ten times. Sequencing ends 3 residues short of the CDR3 end; the germline J gene provides the rest. The chain employs TRBV19 and TRBJ1-5, with a tentative D call TRBD1 (6 bases). CDR3 size: 15 residues. Germline-derived CDR1 and CDR2 are LNHDA and SQIVND (reference sequence). V lost 4 bases, J lost 1 base, and 11 bases lay in between. The CDR3 loop reads CASSSTGKSNQPQHF. Partial CDR3 DNA: TGTGCCAGTAGTAGTACAGGGAAAAGCAATCAGCCC.

This clone was observed at least ten times. The missing CDR3 end, 3 residues past where the read stops, is filled in from the germline J gene. The gene calls are TRBV10-3 and TRBJ2-5, with D hard to call. This CDR3 has 11 amino acids. Germline-derived CDR1 and CDR2 are ENHRY and SYGVKD. The V gene lost 2 bases and the J gene lost 5 bases, with 3 bases spanning the gap. Incomplete CDR3 DNA: TGTGCCATCAGTGAGAGGGAGACC. Its protein product is CAISERET. From start to end, the CDR3 is CAISERETQYF.

This clone appeared many times. The read terminates 3 residues ahead of where the CDR3 ends, so the germline J gene completes it. This chain connects TRBV5-1 to TRBJ2-1; D may be TRBD1 (5 bases). The CDR3 contains 17 residues. CDR1 SGHRS and CDR2 YFSETQ come from the germline V gene. Trimming left V 0 bases short and J 5 bases short, with 18 bases between. CDR3 DNA (partial): TGCGCCAGCAGCTTGGGAACATCCTTAGCAGGGCACAATGAG. Its translation: CASSLGTSLAGHNE. From start to end, the CDR3 is CASSLGTSLAGHNEQFF.

This clone showed up many times. The read terminates 3 residues ahead of where the CDR3 ends, so the germline J gene completes it. The V call is TRBV7-6, the J call TRBJ1-5; D possibly corresponds to TRBD1 (5 bases). Trimming removed 1 base from V and 9 bases from J, with 19 bases in between. There are 16 residues in the CDR3. Germline values: CDR1 SGHVS, CDR2 FNYEAQ. The CDR3 bases that were read are TGTGCCAGCAGCTTAGGGAAGGCGGGGCCTGGTGGGCCC. Translation gives CASSLGKAGPGGP. In full, the CDR3 reads CASSLGKAGPGGPQHF.

Concerning this clone: The read ends 3 residues before the CDR3 terminus; that terminus is restored from the germline J gene. The chain uses TRBV7-6 and TRBJ1-5; no firm D call. The germline V and J ends were trimmed by 3 bases and 7 bases, with 10 bases remaining between them. The germline gives CDR1 SGHVS, CDR2 FNYEAQ. The CDR3 sequence is 13 residues long. The CDR3 region is CASSFDWQQPQHF. The covered CDR3 bases are TGTGCCAGCAGCTTTGACTGGCAGCAGCCC.

This clone was observed many times. The read stops 3 residues short of the end of the CDR3; the missing end is completed from the germline J gene. The chain joins TRBV20-1 to TRBJ2-3; 12 bases line up with TRBD2. Per germline, CDR1 DFQATT and CDR2 SNEGSKA (reference sequence). This CDR3 comprises 17 residues. Unmatched junction bases numbered 11, after V lost 6 bases and J lost 1 base. The sequenced part of the CDR3 DNA is TGCAGTGCGAACCCTAGCGGGGGGGCCTTGGGCACAGATACG. Its translation is CSANPSGGALGTDT. The CDR3, in full, reads CSANPSGGALGTDTQYF.

This clone was recorded many times. Sequencing ends 3 residues short of the CDR3 end; the germline J gene provides the rest. V and J are TRBV5-1 and TRBJ2-6, with unresolved D. The length of the CDR3 is 15 residues. Looked up from germline, CDR1 is SGHRS and CDR2 is YFSETQ. V was shortened by 4 bases and J by 3 bases, with 11 bases between the two germline ends. The sequenced part of the CDR3 DNA is TGCGCCAGCAGCCTTTTAACTGATGGGGCCAACGTC. Translated: CASSLLTDGANV. In full, the CDR3 is CASSLLTDGANVLTF.

This clone was seen many times. The read ends 3 residues early relative to the CDR3; the germline J gene fills the gap. V usage is TRBV19 and J usage is TRBJ2-6, with 12 bases fitting TRBD1. This CDR3 comprises 20 residues. The V segment lost 3 bases and the J segment 4 bases; nucleotides outside the gene matches: 13. Germline assignment: CDR1 LNHDA and CDR2 SQIVND (reference sequence). Here the CDR3 reads CASSIGSGTGGSSGANVLTF. Incomplete CDR3 DNA: TGTGCCAGTAGTATCGGGTCAGGGACAGGGGGCTCCAGCGGGGCCAACGTC.

This clone rates as medium-sized. The sequence runs out 3 residues before the end of the CDR3; the remainder is reconstructed from the germline J gene. This sequence joins TRBV5-1 and TRBJ2-1; 8 nucleotides agree with TRBD2. CDR3 length: 14 residues. Germline trimming cut 4 bases from V and 6 bases from J; bases unmatched to any gene: 6. Germline CDR1 and CDR2: SGHRS and YFSETQ. CDR3 loop: CASSTGLVPNEQFF. The CDR3 DNA, read in part, is TGCGCCAGCAGCACGGGACTAGTCCCCAATGAG.

This clone has at least ten counts. The CDR3 is cut off 3 residues early in the read; its end comes from the germline J gene. Other DNA sequences in this specimen translate into the identical CDR3. This chain links TRBV30 with TRBJ1-4; a possible D gene is TRBD1 (5 bases). V was cut by 2 bases and J by 7 bases, with 17 bases left in between. Germline CDR1 GTSNPN, CDR2 SVGIG (reference sequence). This CDR3 region has 15 residues. CDR3 loop: CAWSPPEGIGEKLFF. CDR3 DNA, as far as it was read: TGTGCCTGGAGTCCCCCCGAGGGGATCGGTGAAAAA.

This clone was counted many times. The sequenced part of the CDR3 DNA is TGTGCCAGCAGCACGACAGGGGTCGATGGC. It specifies CASSTTGVDG. The entire CDR3 sequence reads CASSTTGVDGYTF. The V and J genes are TRBV7-3 and TRBJ1-2; 8 bases agree with TRBD1. The read falls 3 residues short of the CDR3 end, and the missing part is taken from the germline J gene. Germline CDR1 reads SGHTA; CDR2 reads FQGTGA. V shed 5 bases and J 6 bases; nucleotides not matched to a gene: 5. This CDR3 has 13 amino acids.

This clone is medium-sized within its sample. From the germline J gene comes the end of the CDR3, since the read stops 3 residues before it. The chain combines TRBV4-2 with TRBJ1-1; D possibly corresponds to TRBD1 (6 bases). The CDR3 spans 17 residues. The germline V gene encodes CDR1 LGHNA and CDR2 YNFKEQ. CDR3 DNA (partial): TGTGCCAGCAGCCAAGAGGGGACATCGACCGCCCTCTTGGAA. Its protein product is CASSQEGTSTALLE. The CDR3 as a whole reads CASSQEGTSTALLEAFF.

In its sample, this clone was seen many times. The read ends 3 residues shy of where the CDR3 ends; the end is completed using the germline J gene. This chain connects TRBV2 to TRBJ2-5; TRBD2 agrees at 8 bases. J gave up 1 base and V 3 bases, and 1 base lay outside the gene matches. In germline, CDR1 is SNHLY, CDR2 FYNNEI. The CDR3 length is 14 residues. CDR3 bases read: TGTGCCAGCAGTGACGCGGGGGGCCAAGAGACC. Its protein product is CASSDAGGQET. Given in full, the CDR3 is CASSDAGGQETQYF. Based on the CDR3 plus reference TRBV2 and TRBJ2-5, the full variable domain is EPEVTQTPSHQVTQMGQEVILRCVPISNHLYFYWYRQILGQKVEFLVSFYNNEISEKSEIFDDQFSVERPDGSNFTLKIRSTKLEDSAMYFCASSDAGGQETQYFGPGTRLLVL.

This clone was observed many times. The read comes to an end 3 residues before the CDR3 does, leaving the germline J gene to fill in the end. The V gene is TRBV5-1, the J gene TRBJ1-6, with D possibly matching TRBD1 (6 bases). The V and J ends lost 1 base and 0 bases respectively, with 17 bases between them. Germline V CDR1 and CDR2: SGHRS, YFSETQ. The CDR3 spans 19 residues. The part of the CDR3 DNA that was read is TGCGCCAGCAGCTTGAAACAGGGAGGCTCCAGCTCCTATAATTCACCC. Amino acids: CASSLKQGGSSSYNSP. The CDR3 as a whole reads CASSLKQGGSSSYNSPLHF.

This clone was seen repeatedly, ten times or more. The read falls 3 residues short of the CDR3 end, and the missing part is taken from the germline J gene. This chain joins TRBV7-9 and TRBJ1-6; 7 bases are shared with TRBD1. The germline gives CDR1 SEHNR, CDR2 FQNEAQ (reference sequence). CDR3 length: 14 residues. With 4 bases clipped from V and 10 bases from J, the junction kept 7 bases outside the gene matches. CDR3 region: CASSSRQGPSPLHF. CDR3 DNA, as far as it was read: TGTGCCAGCAGCTCCCGACAGGGCCCCTCACCC. The whole variable domain, filled in from reference TRBV7-9 and TRBJ1-6, reads DTGVSQNPRHKITKRGQNVTFRCDPISEHNRLYWYRQTLGQGPEFLTYFQNEAQLEKSRLLSDRFSAERPKGSFSTLEIQRTEQGDSAMYLCASSSRQGPSPLHFGNGTRLTVT.

This clone was counted ten times or more. The read halts 3 residues ahead of the CDR3 end, with the missing end drawn from the germline J gene. This chain links TRBV2 with TRBJ2-6, with D perhaps TRBD1 (5 bases). The V gene's germline CDR1 is SNHLY and CDR2 FYNNEI. With 8 bases removed from V and 0 bases from J, the gap between germline ends came to 11 bases. The length of the CDR3 is 15 residues. The CDR3 DNA, read in part, is TGTGCCAGCGGCCGACAGTCCTCTGGGGCCAACGTC. It encodes CASGRQSSGANV. The full CDR3 is CASGRQSSGANVLTF.

This clone qualifies as medium-sized (0.01 to 0.1%). The sequenced fragment ends 3 residues before the CDR3 boundary, so the rest is inferred from the germline J gene. V gene TRBV19 combines with J gene TRBJ1-1, with D unclear. V was shortened by 5 bases and J by 3 bases, with 16 bases between the two germline ends. Germline CDR1 LNHDA, CDR2 SQIVND (reference sequence). The CDR3 length is 15 residues. Partial CDR3 DNA: TGTGCCAGTAGTTTCTCGACCTGGAGGGACACTGAA. Its protein product is CASSFSTWRDTE. The entire CDR3 is CASSFSTWRDTEAFF.

This clone came up many times. The read comes to an end 3 residues before the CDR3 does, leaving the germline J gene to fill in the end. The chain recombines TRBV7-2 with TRBJ2-7; 9 positions agree with TRBD2. The germline CDR1 and CDR2 sequences are SGHTA and FQGNSA. The length of the CDR3 is 15 residues. The J segment lost 0 bases and the V segment lost 3 bases, leaving 3 bases of the junction unmatched. The CDR3 protein is CASSFLAGDSYEQYF. The DNA read from the CDR3 is TGTGCCAGCAGCTTCTTAGCGGGGGACTCCTACGAG.

Many counts were recorded for this clone. The read comes to an end 3 residues before the CDR3 does, leaving the germline J gene to fill in the end. The rearrangement uses TRBV5-1 and TRBJ2-3; the match to TRBD2 covers 12 bases. Per the germline V gene, CDR1 is SGHRS and CDR2 is YFSETQ. V lost 0 bases, J lost 4 bases, and 3 bases stayed unmatched. CDR3 length: 16 residues. The CDR3 region is CASSLASGGAADTQYF. CDR3 DNA (partial): TGCGCCAGCAGCTTGGCTAGCGGGGGGGCGGCAGATACG.

This clone is judged medium-sized (0.01 to 0.1%). From the germline J gene comes the end of the CDR3, since the read stops 3 residues before it. V is TRBV6-2 or TRBV6-3 and J is TRBJ2-1, with TRBD2 identical over 9 bases. Trimming cost V 6 bases and J 8 bases; bases outside gene matches: 11. The CDR3 loop spans 15 amino acids. The germline gives CDR1 MNHEY, CDR2 SVGEGT. CDR3 bases read: TGTGCCAGCAGGAGAATCGGGACTAGCCCCCATGAG. This codes for CASRRIGTSPHE. From start to end, the CDR3 is CASRRIGTSPHEQFF.

This clone was picked up many times. The CDR3 goes on 3 residues after the read ends, and that part is filled in from the germline J gene. The gene calls are TRBV5-1 and TRBJ2-1, with D possibly TRBD1 on 5 matching bases. Between the trimmed V and J ends, which lost 3 bases and 7 bases, there was a span of 20 bases. The germline CDR1 and CDR2 sequences are SGHRS and YFSETQ. This CDR3 has 16 amino acids. This CDR3 reads CASSWGRGSAENEQFF. Partial CDR3 DNA: TGCGCCAGCAGCTGGGGTAGGGGTTCAGCAGAGAATGAG.

In this sample, this clone turned up a few times. The read ends 3 residues shy of where the CDR3 ends; the end is completed using the germline J gene. Different DNA sequences within this sample yield the same CDR3. The chain has TRBV11-1 and TRBJ2-7; possible D gene TRBD1, 5 bases. Trimming shortened V by 1 base and J by 3 bases, and 7 bases separated the two germline ends. The germline V gene has CDR1 SGHAT and CDR2 FQDESV (reference sequence). This CDR3 has 13 amino acids. This CDR3 is CASSLGQYYEQYF. The CDR3 bases that were read are TGTGCCAGCAGCTTAGGACAGTACTACGAG.

This clone was counted ten times or more. The read halts 3 residues ahead of the CDR3 end, with the missing end drawn from the germline J gene. The V gene is TRBV10-1, the J gene TRBJ1-1; D is unresolved. The V end was cut by 10 bases, the J end by 0 bases, with 12 bases between. The CDR3 loop spans 13 amino acids. Looked up from germline, CDR1 is WNHNN and CDR2 is SYGVQD (reference sequence). The CDR3 sequence is CAIRNTLNTEAFF. CDR3 DNA, as far as it was read: TGCGCCATCCGCAACACCTTGAACACTGAA.

This clone was counted at least ten times. The read stops 3 residues short of the end of the CDR3; the missing end is completed from the germline J gene. J is TRBJ2-7 and V is TRBV5-1; 7 bases line up with TRBD2. Trimming removed 0 bases from V and 0 bases from J; junction bases left unmatched: 0. Germline CDR1 is SGHRS and CDR2 is YFSETQ. CDR3 size: 14 residues. CDR3 DNA (partial): TGCGCCAGCAGCTTGGGGGACTACTCCTACGAG. Residues: CASSLGDYSYE. The whole CDR3 region reads CASSLGDYSYEQYF.